This T cell receptor (beta chain) came from a study of cytomegalovirus exposure and HLA in healthy donors. Points from the study as a whole: The study recorded more than 150 TCR beta chains that were cytomegalovirus-associated.

The CDR3 runs 15 residues. The trim removed 0 bases at V and 4 bases at J, leaving 6 bases unmatched. Germline-derived CDR1 and CDR2 are SGHDT and YYEEEE. Only a few counts were recorded for this clone. As yet, its antigen is unknown. PCR employed 60 Vbeta and 13 Jbeta primers. Per the original data handling: Unique TCR beta chains totaled roughly 80 million in a later count, with 8.5 million to 12 million of them shared. Sequenced by immunoSEQ multiplex PCR; TCRdb stores in-frame clones only, minus some. The DNA gave D and trimming, while V, J and clone size come from that table. The sample consists of under 200,000 clones, roughly 80% of them appearing once.

Sequencing was performed on PBMCs. This TCR was sampled from a man in his forties or fifties in good health and CMV-seropositive. V usage is TRBV5-6 and J usage is TRBJ1-2; 7 nucleotides line up with TRBD1. CDR3 amino acids: CASSLVAAGGYGYTF. CDR3 DNA sequence: TGTGCCAGCAGCTTGGTTGCTGCAGGGGGCTATGGCTACACCTTC.